Below, 29 T cell receptor beta chains from the same sample are listed, as sequenced in a study of blood T cell repertoires in COVID-19 (dated by TCRdb to 2018 to 2021). The library relied on the immunoSEQ multiplex PCR assay. TCRdb took this table from immuneACCESS and kept in-frame rearrangements with V and J called. Such tables lack part of the clones; where checked against another copy, unresolved V genes explain under half of the gap, and the rest is unexplained. The sample data list roughly 160,000 clones, and 84% of these were observed just once. The ten largest clonotypes hold around 12% of the sample. The sequencing sample was made of PBMCs or T cells enriched from blood (not recorded which). The receptors here all came from a man aged 50-59 years who had recovered from COVID-19.

The DNA for the CDR3 is TGTGCCAGTGAAGGGGGCGGGGAATCAGATACGCAGTATTTT. Residues: CASEGGGESDTQYF. The rearrangement joins TRBV2 to TRBJ2-3; tentatively, D is TRBD1 (7 bases). The CDR3 is 14 residues long. Trimming took 9 bases from V and 4 from J, leaving 17 bases between them. The germline V gene encodes CDR1 SNHLY and CDR2 FYNNEI.

The chain uses TRBV6-6 and TRBJ1-2; 8 positions match TRBD1. Germline V lookup: CDR1 MNHNY, CDR2 SVGAGI (reference sequence). The CDR3 runs to 11 residues. V lost 5 bases to trimming and J lost 11 bases; unmatched junction nucleotides: 4. In DNA form, the CDR3 reads TGTGCCAGCAGTCTCGGACAGGGTTACACCTTC. Its protein product is CASSLGQGYTF.

This chain links TRBV5-4 with TRBJ2-5; TRBD2 aligns across 9 bases. Germline loops: CDR1 SGHNT, CDR2 YYREEE (reference sequence). V shed 5 bases and J 5 bases; nucleotides not matched to a gene: 13. This CDR3 is built from 16 residues. CDR3 region: CASSLMAGGPGETQYF. As DNA, the CDR3 is TGTGCCAGCAGTCTTATGGCGGGGGGGCCGGGGGAGACCCAGTACTTC.

CDR3 DNA: TGTGCCAGCAGCGCCGACCTCCGGGATGGGTACAATGAGCAGTTCTTC. Its protein product is CASSADLRDGYNEQFF. J is TRBJ2-1 and V is TRBV9; maybe TRBD2 (5 bases). This CDR3 comprises 16 residues. Between the trimmed V and J ends, which lost 3 bases and 4 bases, there was a span of 17 bases. Germline assignment: CDR1 SGDLS and CDR2 YYNGEE.

The chain links TRBV19 to TRBJ1-5; 9 bases align to TRBD1. The V gene end was trimmed by 7 bases and the J gene end by 5 bases; junction bases not matched to a gene: 6. This CDR3 is built from 14 residues. Germline values: CDR1 LNHDA, CDR2 SQIVND (reference sequence). The chain's CDR3 is CASTTGTGYQPQHF. In DNA, the CDR3 is TGTGCCAGTACCACCGGGACAGGGTATCAGCCCCAGCATTTT.

The rearrangement links TRBV2 to TRBJ2-7; D ambiguous. With 5 bases removed from V and 5 bases from J, the gap between germline ends came to 10 bases. The germline V gene has CDR1 SNHLY and CDR2 FYNNEI. The CDR3 extends over 12 amino acids. The CDR3 protein is CASSRSDNEQYF. DNA for the CDR3: TGTGCCAGCAGTCGGTCCGACAACGAGCAGTACTTC.

V gene TRBV2 combines with J gene TRBJ2-3, with 10 positions matching TRBD1. Germline loops: CDR1 SNHLY, CDR2 FYNNEI. J was trimmed by 2 bases and V by 8 bases; bases with no gene match: 7. The CDR3 totals 15 residues. CDR3 amino acids: CASPPGQGVTDTQYF. DNA for the CDR3: TGTGCCAGCCCCCCAGGACAGGGGGTCACAGATACGCAGTATTTT.

This CDR3 reads CASSYLRNNQPQHF. In nucleotides, the CDR3 is TGTGCCAGCTCGTACCTCAGGAATAATCAGCCCCAGCATTTT. This sequence joins TRBV18 and TRBJ1-5; D remains ambiguous. The germline V gene encodes CDR1 KGHSH and CDR2 LQKENI. V was clipped by 6 bases and J by 4 bases, with 13 bases between them. This CDR3 contains 14 residues.

This chain joins TRBV9 and TRBJ2-7; TRBD2 matches at 14 bases. The CDR3 totals 15 residues. Germline V gene sequence: CDR1 SGDLS, CDR2 YYNGEE. The junction had 2 bases not matched to a gene; V was cut back by 3 bases and J by 3 bases. The CDR3 here is CASSEGTSGGYEQYF. CDR3 DNA sequence: TGTGCCAGCAGCGAGGGGACTAGCGGGGGCTACGAGCAGTACTTC.

The CDR3 DNA is TGTGCCAGCAGCTTGGGACTCGCCTACGAGCAGTACTTC. Amino acid sequence: CASSLGLAYEQYF. This chain links TRBV11-2 with TRBJ2-7; perhaps TRBD2 as D (6 bases). Per germline, CDR1 SGHAT and CDR2 FQNNGV. Trimming shortened V by 3 bases and J by 2 bases, and 8 bases separated the two germline ends. The CDR3 contains 13 residues.

The J gene is TRBJ1-2, the V gene TRBV6-5, with D unclear. Germline CDR1 reads MNHEY; CDR2 reads SVGAGI. V lost 8 bases to trimming and J lost 5 bases, with 12 bases between them. The CDR3 totals 12 residues. The CDR3 DNA is TGTGCCAGCCTGCGCGCCGGGTATGGCTACACCTTC. It codes for CASLRAGYGYTF.

This chain links TRBV7-8 with TRBJ1-1, with unresolved D. The V gene lost 4 bases and the J gene lost 4 bases, with 10 bases spanning the gap. Germline CDR1 SGHVS, CDR2 FQNEAQ. The CDR3 extends over 13 amino acids. In DNA, the CDR3 is TGTGCCAGCAGCTCAATCCTCGGCACTGAAGCTTTCTTT. This translates into CASSSILGTEAFF.

This rearrangement joins TRBV19 to TRBJ1-3, with D unresolved. Per germline, CDR1 LNHDA and CDR2 SQIVND (reference sequence). The germline V and J ends were trimmed by 6 bases and 0 bases, with 6 bases remaining between them. There are 13 residues in the CDR3. The CDR3, as DNA: TGTGCCAGTAGACAAAGCTCTGGAAACACCATATATTTT. It yields the protein CASRQSSGNTIYF.

V and J are TRBV5-6 and TRBJ2-2, with D possibly TRBD2 on 5 matching bases. The CDR3 runs 16 residues. Trimming removed 2 bases from V and 4 bases from J, with 15 bases in between. Germline V gene sequence: CDR1 SGHDT, CDR2 YYEEEE. The CDR3 DNA reads as TGTGCCAGCAGCTTACGGAGGCGGAGTAGCACCGGGGAGCTGTTTTTT. Translation gives CASSLRRRSSTGELFF.

The V and J genes are TRBV7-2 and TRBJ1-1; tentative D call: TRBD1 (5 bases). The CDR3 has 13 amino acids. CDR1 and CDR2 (germline): SGHTA, FQGNSA. Trimming removed 2 bases from V and 1 base from J, with 5 bases in between. The CDR3, as DNA: TGTGCCAGCAGCTTACAGGGGAACACTGAAGCTTTCTTT. Protein product: CASSLQGNTEAFF.

The genes are TRBV27 and TRBJ1-2; the D is unclear. Germline V lookup: CDR1 MNHEY, CDR2 SMNVEV (reference sequence). V was pared by 5 bases and J by 4 bases, with 23 bases between. There are 17 residues in the CDR3. The CDR3 here is CASSALPGPHAPYGYTF. The CDR3 nucleotides are TGTGCCAGCAGTGCCCTTCCTGGGCCACACGCGCCCTATGGCTACACCTTC.

CDR3 loop: CASSRTKDNEQFF. The CDR3 DNA sequence: TGTGCCAGCAGCCGTACAAAAGACAATGAGCAGTTCTTC. The chain has TRBV6-5 and TRBJ2-1, with D hard to call. V shed 6 bases and J shed 5 bases, with 11 bases lying between them. CDR3 length: 13 residues. Germline CDR1 and CDR2: MNHEY and SVGAGI.

This clone was counted a single time. The gene calls are TRBV11-2 and TRBJ1-2, with 9 nucleotides matching TRBD1. Trimming cost V 2 bases and J 8 bases; bases outside gene matches: 6. The germline V gene has CDR1 SGHAT and CDR2 FQNNGV. The CDR3 is made up of 14 amino acids. In DNA form, the CDR3 reads TGTGCCAGCAGCTTAACAGGACAGGGGTTGGGCTACACCTTC. Its translation is CASSLTGQGLGYTF.

The V gene is TRBV5-6, the J gene TRBJ2-7, with D possibly being TRBD2 (5 bases). The germline V gene encodes CDR1 SGHDT and CDR2 YYEEEE. The length of the CDR3 is 13 residues. Trimming removed 4 bases at V and 3 bases at J, with 11 bases between. The CDR3 sequence: CASSGIRDYEQYF. The CDR3 coding sequence is TGTGCCAGCAGCGGCATCCGGGACTACGAGCAGTACTTC.

The chain joins TRBV7-2 to TRBJ1-2, with 7 bases fitting TRBD1. J lost 1 base, V lost 5 bases, and 10 bases had no gene match. This CDR3 comprises 16 residues. CDR1 is SGHTA and CDR2 is FQGNSA in the germline V gene. The CDR3 here is CASSTDRQGYNYGYTF. The CDR3 DNA sequence: TGTGCCAGCAGCACCGACCGACAGGGCTATAACTATGGCTACACCTTC.

J is TRBJ1-2 and V is TRBV19, with no clear D. Germline CDR1 LNHDA, CDR2 SQIVND (reference sequence). This CDR3 comprises 14 residues. Trimming left V 4 bases short and J 4 bases short, with 13 bases between. The CDR3 loop reads CASSTRTLSYGYTF. In DNA, the CDR3 is TGTGCCAGTAGTACCCGGACTTTGAGCTATGGCTACACCTTC.

This clone was seen a handful of times. This rearrangement joins TRBV6-5 to TRBJ1-1; D may be TRBD1 (6 bases). This CDR3 comprises 13 residues. Trimming shortened V by 2 bases and J by 8 bases, and 12 bases separated the two germline ends. CDR1 MNHEY and CDR2 SVGAGI come from the germline V gene. The DNA of the CDR3 is TGTGCCAGCAGTTACGGGGACAACAAGGAAGCTTTCTTT. Its protein is CASSYGDNKEAFF.

In this sample, this clone turned up many times. V and J are TRBV7-9 and TRBJ2-7; the match to TRBD1 covers 9 bases. V lost 5 bases to trimming and J lost 5 bases; unmatched junction nucleotides: 10. This CDR3 has 15 residues. Germline V gives CDR1 SEHNR, CDR2 FQNEAQ (reference sequence). The CDR3 loop reads CASSRGGTGLDEQYF. In DNA form, the CDR3 reads TGTGCCAGCAGCCGCGGCGGGACAGGGCTAGACGAGCAGTACTTC.

V is TRBV29-1 and J is TRBJ1-1; D is unclear. This CDR3 has 13 amino acids. Germline values: CDR1 SQVTM, CDR2 ANQGSEA. V was shortened by 3 bases and J by 7 bases, with 15 bases between the two germline ends. The CDR3 coding sequence is TGCAGCGTTGACTCATTTAAGGAGGATGAAGCTTTCTTT. Translation gives CSVDSFKEDEAFF.

The DNA of the CDR3 is TGTGCCAGCCGACCGAGGTTGCAGGGGGACACTGAAGCTTTCTTT. It is translated as CASRPRLQGDTEAFF. The rearrangement uses TRBV18 and TRBJ1-1; 7 positions match TRBD1. Per the germline V gene, CDR1 is KGHSH and CDR2 is LQKENI. The CDR3 spans 15 residues. Trimming took 8 bases from V and 3 from J; bases not matched to a gene: 12.

This clone was counted between two and nine times. The V call is TRBV12-5, the J call TRBJ1-5; D not certain. This CDR3 has 13 amino acids. The germline V and J ends were trimmed by 6 bases and 4 bases, with 10 bases remaining between them. The germline V gene encodes CDR1 LGHNT and CDR2 FRNRAP. The CDR3 reads CASGLELNQPQHF. CDR3 nucleotides: TGTGCTAGTGGGCTAGAATTAAATCAGCCCCAGCATTTT.

The chain uses TRBV27 and TRBJ2-7, with a tentative D call TRBD2 (5 bases). CDR1 is MNHEY, CDR2 SMNVEV, per germline (reference sequence). This CDR3 has 14 residues. The V and J ends lost 8 bases and 3 bases respectively, with 17 bases between them. The CDR3 DNA is TGTGCCAGCCGGGCCAGGAGCGGCCTCTACGAGCAGTACTTC. This gives the protein CASRARSGLYEQYF.

This chain links TRBV4-1 with TRBJ1-5; tentative D call: TRBD1 (6 bases). Trimming left V 0 bases short and J 3 bases short, with 12 bases between. The germline V gene has CDR1 MGHRA and CDR2 YSYEKL. This CDR3 region has 16 residues. CDR3 sequence: CASSQDLQGINQPQHF. The CDR3 DNA is TGCGCCAGCAGCCAAGATTTGCAGGGGATCAATCAGCCCCAGCATTTT.

The chain recombines TRBV30 with TRBJ2-1; TRBD2 matches at 12 bases. The CDR3 loop spans 18 amino acids. Germline V gene sequence: CDR1 GTSNPN, CDR2 SVGIG (reference sequence). The J segment lost 5 bases and the V segment lost 2 bases, leaving 13 bases of the junction unmatched. Here the CDR3 DNA reads TGTGCCTGGAGTCCGCAACTAGCGGGGGGCCAAGGAAACAATGAGCAGTTCTTC. Protein: CAWSPQLAGGQGNNEQFF.